This TCR beta chain originates from a study of OX40 agonist ivuxolimab in advanced cancers. Study overall: Prior checkpoint blockade (anti-PD-1, anti-PD-L1 or anti-CTLA-4) was permitted; under 50% had it.

Between the trimmed V and J ends, which lost 8 bases and 6 bases, there was a span of 8 bases. Per the germline V gene, CDR1 is MNHEY and CDR2 is SMNVEV (reference sequence). This CDR3 has 12 residues. Sequencing was performed with immunoSEQ multiplex PCR; in TCRdb, only in-frame clones are kept and a portion is missing. The sample records some 15,000 clones, around 80% being singletons. This receptor was taken from an adult with an advanced solid tumor such as melanoma, head and neck, liver or kidney cancer. V gene TRBV27 combines with J gene TRBJ1-6; D may be TRBD1 (5 bases). This material consisted of CD4+ or CD8+ T cells sorted from blood, taken in a trial of the OX40 agonist ivuxolimab. The CDR3 loop is CASGDLNSPLHF. CDR3 DNA: TGTGCCAGCGGGGACCTTAATTCACCCCTCCACTTT.